A single sample gave rise to the 23 T cell receptor beta chains below, sequenced in a study of T cell responses to AZD1222 COVID-19 vaccine. Repertoires were generated with immunoSEQ multiplex PCR, while TCRdb's copy carries only in-frame clones and drops some. Of 150,000 to 200,000 clones in the sample, roughly 91% were seen once. Sequencing was performed on peripheral blood, taken 28 days after the second AZD1222 dose. These receptor sequences come from an adult who received the AZD1222 COVID-19 vaccine.

This clone has more than one count but fewer than ten. The chain joins TRBV6-1 to TRBJ2-3, with D perhaps matching TRBD2 (7 bases). Germline lookup yields CDR1 MNHNS and CDR2 SASEGT. The ends were cut back, 0 bases at V and 3 bases at J, with 19 bases in the middle. This CDR3 region has 18 residues. CDR3 region: CASSEALATGGGTDTQYF. As DNA, the CDR3 is TGTGCCAGCAGTGAAGCGTTGGCTACGGGGGGCGGTACAGATACGCAGTATTTT.

V usage is TRBV24-1 and J usage is TRBJ2-3, with D perhaps TRBD2 (5 bases). Trimming pared 4 bases from V and 9 bases from J, leaving 25 bases between. CDR3 length: 17 residues. Germline V gene lookup returns CDR1 KGHDR and CDR2 SFDVKD. The CDR3 DNA reads as TGTGCCACCAGTGACTACCCTATGAGCGTAGGAGGTTCAACGCAGTATTTT. The encoded protein is CATSDYPMSVGGSTQYF.

The rearrangement uses TRBV5-1 and TRBJ2-5; D remains ambiguous. Germline lookup yields CDR1 SGHRS and CDR2 YFSETQ. There are 11 residues in the CDR3. Between the trimmed V and J ends, which lost 4 bases and 5 bases, there was a span of 6 bases. Written as DNA, the CDR3 is TGCGCCAGCAGCCGCGTGGAGACCCAGTACTTC. This encodes CASSRVETQYF.

This chain connects TRBV4-1 to TRBJ2-5; no reliable D call. The V gene lost 0 bases and the J gene lost 5 bases, with 13 bases spanning the gap. Germline V gene lookup returns CDR1 MGHRA and CDR2 YSYEKL. This CDR3 spans 15 amino acids. CDR3 sequence reads: CASSQDRGVGETQYF. CDR3 sequence (DNA): TGCGCCAGCAGCCAAGATCGTGGGGTAGGGGAGACCCAGTACTTC.

In its sample, this clone was seen many times. V and J are TRBV28 and TRBJ2-1, with D possibly TRBD2 on 5 matching bases. Trimming removed 5 bases from V and 10 bases from J, with 9 bases in between. This CDR3 spans 11 amino acids. Germline V gene lookup returns CDR1 MDHEN and CDR2 SYDVKM. This chain's CDR3 is CASSNRGEQFF. CDR3 nucleotide sequence: TGTGCCAGCAGTAACCGCGGGGAGCAGTTCTTC.

The rearrangement links TRBV9 to TRBJ1-6; tentative D call: TRBD1 (6 bases). The CDR3 runs 14 residues. The V gene's germline CDR1 is SGDLS and CDR2 YYNGEE. V shed 3 bases and J shed 8 bases, with 12 bases lying between them. The CDR3 protein is CASSATGGDSPLHF. The DNA for the CDR3 is TGTGCCAGCAGCGCGACAGGAGGGGATTCACCCCTCCACTTT. The variable domain in full, with the rest retrieved from reference TRBV9 and TRBJ1-6, is DSGVTQTPKHLITATGQRVTLRCSPRSGDLSVYWYQQSLDQGLQFLIQYYNGEERAKGNILERFSAQQFPDLHSELNLSSLELGDSALYFCASSATGGDSPLHFGNGTRLTVT.

The sample holds a few counts of this clone. The chain links TRBV30 to TRBJ1-2, with 7 bases that match TRBD1. CDR3 length: 12 residues. V was clipped by 5 bases and J by 1 base; unmatched bases: 1. Germline V lookup: CDR1 GTSNPN, CDR2 SVGIG (reference sequence). CDR3 loop: CAWDRVNYGYTF. CDR3 bases: TGTGCCTGGGACAGGGTTAACTATGGCTACACCTTC.

This chain uses TRBV7-2 with TRBJ1-2; possibly TRBD1 for D (5 bases). The CDR3 spans 15 residues. Germline V gene sequence: CDR1 SGHTA, CDR2 FQGNSA. Trimming left V 0 bases short and J 4 bases short, with 12 bases between. Here the CDR3 reads CASSLAPGGTYGYTF. The CDR3 nucleotides read TGTGCCAGCAGCTTAGCACCAGGAGGGACCTATGGCTACACCTTC.

The chain joins TRBV28 to TRBJ2-5; 9 nucleotides match TRBD2. Trimming at V came to 2 bases and at J to 5 bases, leaving 9 bases not matched to a gene. CDR1 is MDHEN and CDR2 is SYDVKM in the germline V gene. CDR3 size: 16 residues. Written as DNA, the CDR3 is TGTGCCAGCAGTTTACCTGGGACTAGCCTTTTGGAGACCCAGTACTTC. This codes for CASSLPGTSLLETQYF.

The rearrangement links TRBV4-2 to TRBJ2-7; no clear D. The CDR3 extends over 15 amino acids. The germline V gene encodes CDR1 LGHNA and CDR2 YNFKEQ. Trimming removed 4 bases at V and 0 bases at J, with 13 bases between. The CDR3 DNA sequence: TGTGCCAGCAGCCCTGGGGAACTCTACTCCTACGAGCAGTACTTC. Protein product: CASSPGELYSYEQYF.

The chain carries TRBV3-1 (or the pseudogene TRBV3-2) and TRBJ2-6, with D possibly TRBD2 on 6 matching bases. Germline V gives CDR1 LGHDT, CDR2 YNNKEL (reference sequence). V lost 4 bases and J 0 bases, leaving 13 bases between the germline ends. The CDR3 extends over 17 amino acids. The CDR3, as DNA: TGTGCCAGCAGCCGATGGGACTCCCGCTCTGGGGCCAACGTCCTGACTTTC. Its protein is CASSRWDSRSGANVLTF.

The chain is built from TRBV7-9 and TRBJ1-1; D is undetermined. CDR3 size: 15 residues. CDR1 and CDR2 (germline): SEHNR, FQNEAQ (reference sequence). The V gene lost 1 base and the J gene lost 1 base, with 10 bases spanning the gap. CDR3 sequence reads: CASSLGSSSNTEAFF. Here the CDR3 DNA reads TGTGCCAGCAGCTTAGGCTCCAGTTCGAACACTGAAGCTTTCTTT.

This chain uses TRBV6-6 with TRBJ2-2; TRBD2 matches at 8 bases. J lost 1 base, V lost 7 bases, and 5 bases had no gene match. The CDR3 spans 15 residues. CDR1 and CDR2 from the germline V gene are MNHNY and SVGAGI (reference sequence). As DNA, the CDR3 is TGTGCCAGCATCATGGCGGGAGGGAACACCGGGGAGCTGTTTTTT. Its translation is CASIMAGGNTGELFF.

The chain uses TRBV18 and TRBJ1-6; 10 bases map to TRBD1. The CDR3 sequence is 15 residues long. The J segment lost 9 bases and the V segment lost 5 bases, leaving 7 bases of the junction unmatched. The germline V gene has CDR1 KGHSH and CDR2 LQKENI. The CDR3 protein is CASSNWTGGFSPLHF. For the CDR3, the DNA is TGTGCCAGCTCAAATTGGACAGGGGGTTTTTCACCCCTCCACTTT.

The chain recombines TRBV5-1 with TRBJ1-6, with 8 bases aligning to TRBD1. The germline V gene encodes CDR1 SGHRS and CDR2 YFSETQ. Trimming took 2 bases from V and 1 from J; bases not matched to a gene: 5. The CDR3 is 17 residues long. CDR3 protein: CASSFGQGGSYNSPLHF. The CDR3 nucleotides are TGCGCCAGCAGCTTCGGACAGGGAGGGTCCTATAATTCACCCCTCCACTTT.

This clone appeared once. This rearrangement joins TRBV28 to TRBJ2-3, with TRBD1 as a possible D gene (6 bases). V was shortened by 7 bases and J by 1 base, with 12 bases between the two germline ends. CDR3 length: 14 residues. Germline assignment: CDR1 MDHEN and CDR2 SYDVKM. The CDR3 loop is CASTRGSRTDTQYF. The CDR3 bases are TGTGCCAGCACCAGGGGCTCTCGCACAGATACGCAGTATTTT.

The chain recombines TRBV18 with TRBJ1-4; unclear D gene. The germline V gene has CDR1 KGHSH and CDR2 LQKENI. There are 16 residues in the CDR3. With 4 bases removed from V and 0 bases from J, the gap between germline ends came to 12 bases. The DNA of the CDR3 is TGTGCCAGCTCACTGACCGAGAGGGCAACTAATGAAAAACTGTTTTTT. As protein: CASSLTERATNEKLFF.

The chain is built from TRBV19 and TRBJ1-5, with no clear D. This CDR3 contains 16 residues. The ends were cut back, 7 bases at V and 3 bases at J, with 19 bases in the middle. Germline assignment: CDR1 LNHDA and CDR2 SQIVND (reference sequence). CDR3 DNA sequence: TGTGCCAGTACACACCGGGCAGGCGAATTCAATCAGCCCCAGCATTTT. It specifies CASTHRAGEFNQPQHF.

In its sample, this clone was seen once. This chain uses TRBV24-1 with TRBJ2-2; 10 bases fit TRBD2. V was clipped by 4 bases and J by 4 bases; unmatched bases: 11. Germline V lookup: CDR1 KGHDR, CDR2 SFDVKD. The CDR3 covers 18 residues. In DNA form, the CDR3 reads TGTGCCACCAGTGACCCGAGGAGCGGGAGGGGATCCACCGGGGAGCTGTTTTTT. This encodes CATSDPRSGRGSTGELFF.

V gene TRBV19 combines with J gene TRBJ2-1, with 7 bases lining up with TRBD2. This CDR3 has 18 residues. J lost 6 bases, V lost 5 bases, and 19 bases had no gene match. The V gene's germline CDR1 is LNHDA and CDR2 SQIVND (reference sequence). CDR3 in DNA: TGTGCCAGTAGTCGTTCGGCGCGGGGGAGCGGGGCCCTCAATGAGCAGTTCTTC. Translated: CASSRSARGSGALNEQFF.

This clone was seen only once. The V gene is TRBV29-1, the J gene TRBJ2-7; either TRBD1 or TRBD2 may supply D (5 bases each). The CDR3 runs 14 residues. CDR1 and CDR2 from the germline V gene are SQVTM and ANQGSEA. V dropped 7 bases and J dropped 0 bases, with 16 bases sitting between them. Written as DNA, the CDR3 is TGCAGCGCTACCGGGACCCAAGGCTCCTACGAGCAGTACTTC. Translating it yields CSATGTQGSYEQYF.

The genes are TRBV4-1 and TRBJ2-1; no clear D. With 2 bases removed from V and 2 bases from J, the gap between germline ends came to 10 bases. The CDR3 length is 15 residues. CDR1 is MGHRA, CDR2 YSYEKL, per germline. The DNA for the CDR3 is TGCGCCAGCAGCCAATTTGGCGTACCCTACAATGAGCAGTTCTTC. Translating gives CASSQFGVPYNEQFF.

This clone was detected only once. The chain recombines TRBV21-1 with TRBJ1-2. TRBV21-1 is termed a pseudogene. CDR3 length: 17 residues. CDR3 in amino acids: CASSKRDPSPLGYGYTF. In DNA, the CDR3 is TGTGCCAGCAGCAAACGTGACCCCTCCCCATTGGGGTATGGCTACACCTTC.